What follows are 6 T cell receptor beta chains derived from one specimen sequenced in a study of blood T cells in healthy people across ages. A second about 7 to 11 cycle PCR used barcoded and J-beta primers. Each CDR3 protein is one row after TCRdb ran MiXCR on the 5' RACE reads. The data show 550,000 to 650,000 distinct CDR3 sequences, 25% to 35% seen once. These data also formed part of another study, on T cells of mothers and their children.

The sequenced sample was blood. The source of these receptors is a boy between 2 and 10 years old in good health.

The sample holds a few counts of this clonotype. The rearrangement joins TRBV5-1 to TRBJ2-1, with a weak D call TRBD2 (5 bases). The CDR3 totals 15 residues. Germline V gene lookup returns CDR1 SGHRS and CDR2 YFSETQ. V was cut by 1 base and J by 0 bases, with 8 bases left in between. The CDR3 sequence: CASSLRRSSYNEQFF. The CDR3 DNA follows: TGCGCCAGCAGCTTGAGGAGGAGCTCCTACAATGAGCAGTTCTTC.

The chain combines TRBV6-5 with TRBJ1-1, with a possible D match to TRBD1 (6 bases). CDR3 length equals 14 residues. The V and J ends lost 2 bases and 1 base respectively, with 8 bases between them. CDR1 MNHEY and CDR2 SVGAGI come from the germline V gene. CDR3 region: CASSYQQGNTEAFF. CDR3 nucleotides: TGTGCCAGCAGTTACCAACAGGGGAACACTGAAGCTTTCTTT.

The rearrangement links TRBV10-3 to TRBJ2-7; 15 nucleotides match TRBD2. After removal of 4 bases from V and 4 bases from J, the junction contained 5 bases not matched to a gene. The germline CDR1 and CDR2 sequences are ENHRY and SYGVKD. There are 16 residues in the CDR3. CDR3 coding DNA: TGTGCCATCAGTGGGGGACTAGCGGGAGGAGGTTACGAGCAGTACTTC. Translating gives CAISGGLAGGGYEQYF.

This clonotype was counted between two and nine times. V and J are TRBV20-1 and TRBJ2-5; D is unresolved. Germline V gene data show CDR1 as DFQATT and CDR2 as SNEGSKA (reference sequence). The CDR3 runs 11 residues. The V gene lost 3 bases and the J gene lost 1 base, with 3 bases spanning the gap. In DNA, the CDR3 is TGCAGTGCTAGTTCCCAAGAGACCCAGTACTTC. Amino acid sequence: CSASSQETQYF.

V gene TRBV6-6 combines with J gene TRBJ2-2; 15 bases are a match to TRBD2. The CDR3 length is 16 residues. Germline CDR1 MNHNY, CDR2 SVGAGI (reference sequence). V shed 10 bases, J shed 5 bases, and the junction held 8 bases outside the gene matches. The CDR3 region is CATGLAGGQKTGELFF. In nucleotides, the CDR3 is TGTGCCACAGGACTAGCGGGGGGGCAGAAGACCGGGGAGCTGTTTTTT.

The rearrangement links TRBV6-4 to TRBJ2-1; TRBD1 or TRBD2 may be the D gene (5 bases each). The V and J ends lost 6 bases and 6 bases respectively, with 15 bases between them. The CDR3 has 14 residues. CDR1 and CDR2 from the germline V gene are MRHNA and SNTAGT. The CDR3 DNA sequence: TGTGCCAGCAGCCGGGACCAGTGGCGCAATGAGCAGTTCTTC. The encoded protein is CASSRDQWRNEQFF.